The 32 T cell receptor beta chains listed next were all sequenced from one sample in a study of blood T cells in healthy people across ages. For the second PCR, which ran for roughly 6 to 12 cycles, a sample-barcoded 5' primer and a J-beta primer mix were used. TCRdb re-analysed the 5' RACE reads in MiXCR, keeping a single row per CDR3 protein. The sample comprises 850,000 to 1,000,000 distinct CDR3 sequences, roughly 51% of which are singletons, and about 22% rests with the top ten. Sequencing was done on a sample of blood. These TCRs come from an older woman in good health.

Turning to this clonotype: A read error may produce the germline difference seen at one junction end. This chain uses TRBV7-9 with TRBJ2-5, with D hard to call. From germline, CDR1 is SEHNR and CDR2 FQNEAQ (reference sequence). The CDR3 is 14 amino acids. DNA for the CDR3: TGTGCCGGCAGCCTGGAGCTGGCGGTAAATGAGCAGTACTTC. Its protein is CAGSLELAVNEQYF.

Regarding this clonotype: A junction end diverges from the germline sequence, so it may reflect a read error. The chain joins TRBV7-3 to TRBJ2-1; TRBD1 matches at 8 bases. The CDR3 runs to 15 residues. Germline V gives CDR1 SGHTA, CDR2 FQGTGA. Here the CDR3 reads CASSLTGASYNKQFF. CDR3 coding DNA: TGTGCCAGCAGCCTGACAGGGGCCTCCTACAATAAGCAGTTCTTC. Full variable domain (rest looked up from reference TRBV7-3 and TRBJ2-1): GAGVSQTPSNKVTEKGKYVELRCDPISGHTALYWYRQSLGQGPEFLIYFQGTGAADDSGLPNDRFFAVRPEGSVSTLKIQRTERGDSAVYLCASSLTGASYNKQFFGPGTRLTVL.

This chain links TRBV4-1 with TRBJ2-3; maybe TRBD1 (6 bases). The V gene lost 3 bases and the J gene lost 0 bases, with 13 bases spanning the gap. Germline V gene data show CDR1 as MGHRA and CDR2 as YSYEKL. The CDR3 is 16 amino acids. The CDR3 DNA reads TGCGCCAGCAGCCACCAGGGGCCACCTAGCACAGATACGCAGTATTTT. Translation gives CASSHQGPPSTDTQYF.

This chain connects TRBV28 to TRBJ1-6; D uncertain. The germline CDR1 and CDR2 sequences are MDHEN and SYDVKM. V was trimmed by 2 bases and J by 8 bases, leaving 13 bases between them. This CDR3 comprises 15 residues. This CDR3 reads CASSLGRAGYSPLHF. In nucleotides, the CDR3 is TGTGCCAGCAGTTTAGGTCGTGCAGGCTATTCACCCCTCCACTTT.

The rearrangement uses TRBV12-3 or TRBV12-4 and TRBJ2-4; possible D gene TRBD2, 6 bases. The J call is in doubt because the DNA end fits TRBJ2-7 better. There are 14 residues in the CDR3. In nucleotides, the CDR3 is TGTGCCAGCAGTTCAAGGCTAGCGCATAACGAGCAGTACTTC. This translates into CASSSRLAHNEQYF.

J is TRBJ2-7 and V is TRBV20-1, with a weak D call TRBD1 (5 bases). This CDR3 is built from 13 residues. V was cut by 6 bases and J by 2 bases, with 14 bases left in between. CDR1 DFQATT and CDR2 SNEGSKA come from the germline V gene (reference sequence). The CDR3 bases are TGCAGTGCCCCGATATTGGGGCCCTACGAGCAGTACTTC. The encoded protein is CSAPILGPYEQYF.

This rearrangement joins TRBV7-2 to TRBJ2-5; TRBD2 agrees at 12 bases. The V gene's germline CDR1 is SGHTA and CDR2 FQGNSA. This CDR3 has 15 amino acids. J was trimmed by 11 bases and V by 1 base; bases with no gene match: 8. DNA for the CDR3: TGTGCCAGCAGCTTAGGGCTAGCGGGAGGGTGGGAGCAGTACTTC. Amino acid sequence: CASSLGLAGGWEQYF. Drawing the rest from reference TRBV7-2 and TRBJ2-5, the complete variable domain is GAGVSQSPSNKVTEKGKDVELRCDPISGHTALYWYRQSLGQGLEFLIYFQGNSAPDKSGLPSDRFSAERTGGSVSTLTIQRTQQEDSAVYLCASSLGLAGGWEQYFGPGTRLLVL.

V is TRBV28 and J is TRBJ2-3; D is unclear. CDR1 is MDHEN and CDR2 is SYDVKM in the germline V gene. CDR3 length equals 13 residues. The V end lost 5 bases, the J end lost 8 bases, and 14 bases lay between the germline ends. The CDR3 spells CASSLPSPVTQYF. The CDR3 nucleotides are TGTGCCAGCAGTCTGCCATCCCCCGTTACGCAGTATTTT.

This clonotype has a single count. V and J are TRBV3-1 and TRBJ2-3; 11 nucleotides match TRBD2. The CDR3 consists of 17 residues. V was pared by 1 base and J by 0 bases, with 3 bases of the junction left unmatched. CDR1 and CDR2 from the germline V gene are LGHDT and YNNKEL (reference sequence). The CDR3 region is CASSQASGRYSTDTQYF. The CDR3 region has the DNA TGTGCCAGCAGCCAAGCTAGCGGGAGGTACAGCACAGATACGCAGTATTTT.

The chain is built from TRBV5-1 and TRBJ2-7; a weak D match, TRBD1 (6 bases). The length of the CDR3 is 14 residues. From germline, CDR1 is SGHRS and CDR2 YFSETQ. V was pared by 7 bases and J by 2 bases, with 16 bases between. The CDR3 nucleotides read TGCGCCAGCCGCCAGACAGGTCCTCCCTACGAGCAGTACTTC. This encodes CASRQTGPPYEQYF.

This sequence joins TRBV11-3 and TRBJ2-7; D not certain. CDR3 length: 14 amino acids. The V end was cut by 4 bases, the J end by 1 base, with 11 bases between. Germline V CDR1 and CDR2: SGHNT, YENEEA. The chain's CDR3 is CASSYGFGSYEQYF. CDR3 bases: TGTGCCAGCAGCTACGGGTTCGGTTCCTACGAGCAGTACTTC.

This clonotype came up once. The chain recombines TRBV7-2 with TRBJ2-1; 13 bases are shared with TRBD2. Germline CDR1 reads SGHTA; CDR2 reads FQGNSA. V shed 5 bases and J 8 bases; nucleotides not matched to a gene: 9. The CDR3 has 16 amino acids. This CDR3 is CASSPRTSGSRDEQFF. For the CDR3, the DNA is TGTGCCAGCAGCCCGCGGACTAGCGGGAGTAGGGATGAGCAGTTCTTC.

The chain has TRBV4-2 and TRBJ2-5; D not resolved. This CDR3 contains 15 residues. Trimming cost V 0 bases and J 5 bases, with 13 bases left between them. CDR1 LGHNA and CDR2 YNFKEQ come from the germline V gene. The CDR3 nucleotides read TGTGCCAGCAGCCAAGATCCGTTGAGCCCTGAGACCCAGTACTTC. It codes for CASSQDPLSPETQYF.

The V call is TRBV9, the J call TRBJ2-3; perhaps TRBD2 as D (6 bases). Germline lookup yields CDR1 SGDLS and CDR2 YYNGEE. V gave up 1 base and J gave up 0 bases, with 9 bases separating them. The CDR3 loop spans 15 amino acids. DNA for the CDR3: TGTGCCAGCAGCGTACGGAGGGCGAGCACAGATACGCAGTATTTT. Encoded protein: CASSVRRASTDTQYF.

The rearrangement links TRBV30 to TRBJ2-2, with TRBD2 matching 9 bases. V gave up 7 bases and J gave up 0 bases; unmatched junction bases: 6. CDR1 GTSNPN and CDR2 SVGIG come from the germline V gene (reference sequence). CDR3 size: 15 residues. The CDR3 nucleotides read TGTGCCTCTTCGGGACTAGCATCGAACACCGGGGAGCTGTTTTTT. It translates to CASSGLASNTGELFF.

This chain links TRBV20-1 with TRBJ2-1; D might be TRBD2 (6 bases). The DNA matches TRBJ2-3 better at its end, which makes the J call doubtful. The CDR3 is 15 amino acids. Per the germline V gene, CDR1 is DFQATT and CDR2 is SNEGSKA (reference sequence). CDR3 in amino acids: CSAFGTESSYNEQYF. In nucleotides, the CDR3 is TGCAGTGCCTTCGGGACTGAAAGCTCCTACAATGAGCAGTATTTT.

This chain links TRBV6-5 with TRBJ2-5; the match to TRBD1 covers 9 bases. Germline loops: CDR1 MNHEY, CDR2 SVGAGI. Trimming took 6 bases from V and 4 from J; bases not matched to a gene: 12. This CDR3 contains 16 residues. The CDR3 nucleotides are TGTGCCAGCAGCAACCACCGGGACAGGGATCTAGAGACCCAGTACTTC. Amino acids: CASSNHRDRDLETQYF.

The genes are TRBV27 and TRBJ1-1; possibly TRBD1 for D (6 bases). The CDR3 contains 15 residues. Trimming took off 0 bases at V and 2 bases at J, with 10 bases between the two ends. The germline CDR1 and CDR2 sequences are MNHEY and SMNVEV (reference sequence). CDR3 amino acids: CASSLSRGVNTEAFF. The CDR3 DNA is TGTGCCAGCAGTTTATCGAGGGGGGTAAACACTGAAGCTTTCTTT.

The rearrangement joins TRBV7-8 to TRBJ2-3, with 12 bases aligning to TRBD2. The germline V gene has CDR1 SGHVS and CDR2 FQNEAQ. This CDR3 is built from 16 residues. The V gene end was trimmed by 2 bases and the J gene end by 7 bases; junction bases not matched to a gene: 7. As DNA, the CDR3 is TGTGCCAGCAGCTTAAGGTCTAGCGGGAGGGCGAATACGCAGTATTTT. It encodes CASSLRSSGRANTQYF.

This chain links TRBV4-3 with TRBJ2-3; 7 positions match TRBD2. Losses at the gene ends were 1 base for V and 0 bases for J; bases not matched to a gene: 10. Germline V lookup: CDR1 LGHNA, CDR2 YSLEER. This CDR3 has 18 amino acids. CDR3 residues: CASSQVLGLAESTDTQYF. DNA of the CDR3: TGCGCCAGCAGCCAAGTTCTCGGGCTAGCGGAAAGCACAGATACGCAGTATTTT.

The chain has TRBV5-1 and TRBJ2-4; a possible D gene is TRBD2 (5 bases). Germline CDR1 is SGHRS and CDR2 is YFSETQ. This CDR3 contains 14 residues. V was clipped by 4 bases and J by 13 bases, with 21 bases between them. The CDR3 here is CASSVEAVPFKQYF. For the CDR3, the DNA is TGCGCCAGCAGCGTGGAGGCGGTGCCTTTCAAGCAGTACTTC.

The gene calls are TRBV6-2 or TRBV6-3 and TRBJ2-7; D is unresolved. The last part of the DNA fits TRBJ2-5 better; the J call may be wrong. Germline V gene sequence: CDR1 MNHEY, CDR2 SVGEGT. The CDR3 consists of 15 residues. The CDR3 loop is CASSYSAQVGGTQYF. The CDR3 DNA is TGTGCCAGCAGTTACTCGGCCCAGGTCGGCGGGACCCAGTACTTC.

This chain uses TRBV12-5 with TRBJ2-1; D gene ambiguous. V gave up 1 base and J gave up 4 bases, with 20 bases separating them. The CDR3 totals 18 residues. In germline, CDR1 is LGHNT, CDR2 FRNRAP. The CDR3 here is CASGLETSYFLEYNEQFF. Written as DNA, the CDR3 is TGTGCTAGTGGTTTGGAAACTTCGTATTTCCTAGAGTACAATGAGCAGTTCTTC.

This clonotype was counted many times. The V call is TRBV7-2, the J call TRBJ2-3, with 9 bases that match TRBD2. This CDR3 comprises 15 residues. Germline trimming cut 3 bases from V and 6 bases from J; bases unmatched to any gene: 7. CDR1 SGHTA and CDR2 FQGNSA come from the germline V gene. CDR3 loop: CASSFKAGGADTQYF. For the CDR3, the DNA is TGTGCCAGCAGCTTCAAGGCGGGAGGGGCGGATACGCAGTATTTT.

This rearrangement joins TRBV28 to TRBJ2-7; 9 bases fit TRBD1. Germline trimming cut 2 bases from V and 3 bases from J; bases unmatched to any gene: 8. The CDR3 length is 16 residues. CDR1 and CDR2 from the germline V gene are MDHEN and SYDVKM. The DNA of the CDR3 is TGTGCCAGCAGTTTACTCCCCGGGACAGGGAACTACGAGCAGTACTTC. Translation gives CASSLLPGTGNYEQYF.

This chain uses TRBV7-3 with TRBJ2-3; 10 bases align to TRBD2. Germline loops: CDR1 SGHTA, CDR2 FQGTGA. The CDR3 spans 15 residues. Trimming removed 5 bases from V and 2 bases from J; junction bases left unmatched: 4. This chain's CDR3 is CASSVSGRNTDTQYF. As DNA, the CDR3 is TGTGCCAGCAGCGTTAGCGGGAGGAACACAGATACGCAGTATTTT. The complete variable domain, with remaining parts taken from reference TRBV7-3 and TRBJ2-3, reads GAGVSQTPSNKVTEKGKYVELRCDPISGHTALYWYRQSLGQGPEFLIYFQGTGAADDSGLPNDRFFAVRPEGSVSTLKIQRTERGDSAVYLCASSVSGRNTDTQYFGPGTRLTVL.

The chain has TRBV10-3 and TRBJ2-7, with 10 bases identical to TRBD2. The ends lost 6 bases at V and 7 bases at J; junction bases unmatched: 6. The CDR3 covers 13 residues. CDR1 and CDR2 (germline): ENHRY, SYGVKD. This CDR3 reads CAIRGLAGGEQYF. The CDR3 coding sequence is TGTGCCATCAGGGGCTTAGCGGGGGGTGAGCAGTACTTC.

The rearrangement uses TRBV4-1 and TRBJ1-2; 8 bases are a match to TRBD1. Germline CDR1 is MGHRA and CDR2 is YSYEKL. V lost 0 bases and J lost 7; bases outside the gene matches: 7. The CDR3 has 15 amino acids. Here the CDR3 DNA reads TGCGCCAGCAGCCAAGATGGTGGACAGGGCAGTGGCTACACCTTC. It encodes CASSQDGGQGSGYTF.

The CDR3, as DNA: TGCGCCAGCAGCCAAGCCCTAGCGGGAGCAACGTTCTTC. Residues: CASSQALAGATFF. This chain joins TRBV4-1 and TRBJ2-1; TRBD2 agrees at 10 bases. Germline V gene sequence: CDR1 MGHRA, CDR2 YSYEKL. J gave up 15 bases and V 1 base, and 6 bases lay outside the gene matches. The CDR3 is made up of 13 amino acids.

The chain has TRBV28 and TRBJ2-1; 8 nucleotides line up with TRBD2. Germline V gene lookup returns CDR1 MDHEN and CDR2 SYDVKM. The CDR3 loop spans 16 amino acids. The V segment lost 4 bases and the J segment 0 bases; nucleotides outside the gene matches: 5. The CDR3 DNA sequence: TGTGCCAGCAGTTCGACTAGCGACAGCTCCTACAATGAGCAGTTCTTC. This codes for CASSSTSDSSYNEQFF.

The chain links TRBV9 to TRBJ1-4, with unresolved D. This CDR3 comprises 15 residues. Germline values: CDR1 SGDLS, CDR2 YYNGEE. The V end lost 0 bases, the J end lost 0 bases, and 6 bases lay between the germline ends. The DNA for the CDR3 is TGTGCCAGCAGCGTAGCCCCCGCAACTAATGAAAAACTGTTTTTT. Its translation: CASSVAPATNEKLFF.

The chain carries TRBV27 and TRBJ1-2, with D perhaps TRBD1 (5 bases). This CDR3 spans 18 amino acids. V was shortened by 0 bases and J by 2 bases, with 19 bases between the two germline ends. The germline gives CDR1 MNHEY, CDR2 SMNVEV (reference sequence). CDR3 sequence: CASSLSKDTKLLNYGYTF. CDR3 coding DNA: TGTGCCAGCAGTTTATCCAAGGACACTAAACTTTTAAACTATGGCTACACCTTC.